These T cell receptor beta chains were read from a single sample in a study of OX40 agonist ivuxolimab in advanced cancers. Profiled with immunoSEQ multiplex PCR; TCRdb holds only in-frame clones, not every one. The data hold tens of thousands of clones, with more than 80% observed a single time. Sequenced material: CD4+ or CD8+ T cells sorted from blood, taken in a trial of the OX40 agonist ivuxolimab. The origin of the receptors is an adult with an advanced solid tumor such as melanoma, head and neck, liver or kidney cancer. The CDR3 runs from the conserved cysteine through the conserved F or W. The listing skips clone size in some rows; elsewhere it reads once, few, many or a size class.

j_gene: TRBJ2-4; v_gene: TRBV29-1; abundance: .; CDR3aa: CSVVGPEGLRDIQYF
j_gene: TRBJ2-5; v_gene: TRBV5-1; abundance: .; CDR3aa: CASSFAQETQYF
j_gene: TRBJ1-1; v_gene: TRBV7-2; abundance: once; CDR3aa: CASRKDRSNTEAFF
j_gene: TRBJ2-3; v_gene: TRBV11-1; abundance: once; CDR3aa: CASSLVASGGTDTQYF
j_gene: TRBJ2-7; v_gene: TRBV5-6; abundance: .; CDR3aa: CASSTGQREQYF
j_gene: TRBJ2-5; v_gene: TRBV5-4; abundance: .; CDR3aa: CASSLGGFSGADQETQYF
j_gene: TRBJ1-2; v_gene: TRBV7-9; abundance: medium-sized; CDR3aa: CASSPTGANYGYTF
j_gene: TRBJ2-1; v_gene: TRBV28; abundance: .; CDR3aa: CASSSQRAGGYNEQFF
j_gene: TRBJ1-1; v_gene: TRBV6-5; abundance: .; CDR3aa: CASSTAGLNTEAFF
j_gene: TRBJ2-5; v_gene: TRBV5-1; abundance: .; CDR3aa: CASSLGLEETQYF
j_gene: TRBJ2-1; v_gene: TRBV5-1; abundance: few; CDR3aa: CASSFTASYDEQFF
j_gene: TRBJ2-2; v_gene: TRBV19; abundance: .; CDR3aa: CASSLPGTGELFF
j_gene: TRBJ2-7; v_gene: TRBV6-6; abundance: .; CDR3aa: CASSYSPNLYEQYF
j_gene: TRBJ1-1; v_gene: TRBV15; abundance: .; CDR3aa: CATSRLMNTEAFF
j_gene: TRBJ1-2; v_gene: TRBV6-5; abundance: .; CDR3aa: CASSPGQDYGYTF
j_gene: TRBJ1-1; v_gene: TRBV11-1; abundance: .; CDR3aa: CASSFGRGTEAFF
j_gene: TRBJ2-7; v_gene: TRBV5-1; abundance: .; CDR3aa: CASSFLNVPGVAYEQYF
j_gene: TRBJ1-2; v_gene: TRBV6-1; abundance: .; CDR3aa: CASSATGHLNYGYTF
j_gene: TRBJ1-1; v_gene: TRBV9; abundance: .; CDR3aa: CASSVTGNTEAFF
j_gene: TRBJ1-3; v_gene: TRBV5-1; abundance: .; CDR3aa: CASSLQGQGSGNTIYF
j_gene: TRBJ2-7; v_gene: TRBV5-1; abundance: .; CDR3aa: CASSRELETSMTYEQYF
j_gene: TRBJ2-3; v_gene: TRBV4-3; abundance: .; CDR3aa: CASSPGLAGGTDTQYF
j_gene: TRBJ1-2; v_gene: TRBV2; abundance: few; CDR3aa: CASSRGVSYGYTF
j_gene: TRBJ2-1; v_gene: TRBV27; abundance: .; CDR3aa: CASSRLAGLIHEQFF
j_gene: TRBJ1-5; v_gene: TRBV28; abundance: .; CDR3aa: CASSYLQGDNQPQHF
j_gene: TRBJ2-7; v_gene: TRBV29-1; abundance: few; CDR3aa: CSVGQGAVYEQYF
j_gene: TRBJ1-1; v_gene: TRBV2; abundance: .; CDR3aa: CASSESGAEAFF
j_gene: TRBJ1-2; v_gene: TRBV7-9; abundance: few; CDR3aa: CASSVTGYGYTF
j_gene: TRBJ2-3; v_gene: TRBV6-1; abundance: .; CDR3aa: CASSDRGPTDTQYF
j_gene: TRBJ2-3; v_gene: TRBV19; abundance: few; CDR3aa: CASSQSGSTDTQYF
j_gene: TRBJ1-5; v_gene: TRBV6-1; abundance: .; CDR3aa: CASSGDGQPQHF
j_gene: TRBJ1-5; v_gene: TRBV2; abundance: .; CDR3aa: CASSVHSNQPQHF
j_gene: TRBJ1-3; v_gene: TRBV4-2; abundance: .; CDR3aa: CASSLDRAAGNTIYF
j_gene: TRBJ2-5; v_gene: TRBV30; abundance: .; CDR3aa: CAWSVTAIRGETQYF
j_gene: TRBJ2-3; v_gene: TRBV30; abundance: .; CDR3aa: CARGLAGLTQYF
j_gene: TRBJ2-5; v_gene: TRBV2; abundance: once; CDR3aa: CASRDRGETQYF
j_gene: TRBJ2-4; v_gene: TRBV11-3; abundance: .; CDR3aa: CASSLGVGSKNIQYF
j_gene: TRBJ2-7; v_gene: TRBV15; abundance: .; CDR3aa: CATSRVGGNDVQYF
j_gene: TRBJ2-5; v_gene: TRBV5-1; abundance: .; CDR3aa: CASSLTPPGLQETQYF
j_gene: TRBJ1-1; v_gene: TRBV5-1; abundance: few; CDR3aa: CASSLGRVSLTEAFF
j_gene: TRBJ2-3; v_gene: TRBV7-9; abundance: few; CDR3aa: CASSLRSGRRGTDTQYF
j_gene: TRBJ1-1; v_gene: TRBV5-1; abundance: few; CDR3aa: CASTEQGNTEAFF
j_gene: TRBJ1-2; v_gene: TRBV6-4; abundance: .; CDR3aa: CASRTGIGRSYLSGYTF
j_gene: TRBJ1-1; v_gene: TRBV9; abundance: .; CDR3aa: CASSGRGDPRGGEAFF
j_gene: TRBJ2-5; v_gene: TRBV6-5; abundance: .; CDR3aa: CASSYSPGGLTQYF
j_gene: TRBJ2-3; v_gene: TRBV6-6; abundance: .; CDR3aa: CASSMGTDTQYF
j_gene: TRBJ1-2; v_gene: TRBV20-1; abundance: once; CDR3aa: CSAPTGYGYTF
j_gene: TRBJ2-5; v_gene: TRBV5-1; abundance: few; CDR3aa: CASSGGGETQYF
j_gene: TRBJ1-6; v_gene: TRBV5-6; abundance: once; CDR3aa: CASSLAVGWNSPLHF
j_gene: TRBJ1-2; v_gene: TRBV19; abundance: .; CDR3aa: CASSTTGIYGYTF
j_gene: TRBJ2-2; v_gene: TRBV7-3; abundance: .; CDR3aa: CASSLFSSGHTGELFF
j_gene: TRBJ1-1; v_gene: TRBV11-3; abundance: .; CDR3aa: CASSLYGNTEAFF
j_gene: TRBJ1-5; v_gene: TRBV5-1; abundance: .; CDR3aa: CASSADPSGSNQPQHF
j_gene: TRBJ1-4; v_gene: TRBV11-2; abundance: .; CDR3aa: CASSSLGGTSEKLFF
j_gene: TRBJ1-2; v_gene: TRBV20-1; abundance: .; CDR3aa: CSAENYGYTF
j_gene: TRBJ1-2; v_gene: TRBV19; abundance: .; CDR3aa: CASSPRGTYGYTF
j_gene: TRBJ1-5; v_gene: TRBV10-1; abundance: once; CDR3aa: CASSGTGTLQSPYSNQPQHF
j_gene: TRBJ1-4; v_gene: TRBV11-2; abundance: .; CDR3aa: CASSPWTGRTNEKLFF
j_gene: TRBJ2-5; v_gene: TRBV7-3; abundance: .; CDR3aa: CASSSGALVGETQYF
j_gene: TRBJ2-1; v_gene: TRBV5-1; abundance: .; CDR3aa: CASRAVPQVAEQFF